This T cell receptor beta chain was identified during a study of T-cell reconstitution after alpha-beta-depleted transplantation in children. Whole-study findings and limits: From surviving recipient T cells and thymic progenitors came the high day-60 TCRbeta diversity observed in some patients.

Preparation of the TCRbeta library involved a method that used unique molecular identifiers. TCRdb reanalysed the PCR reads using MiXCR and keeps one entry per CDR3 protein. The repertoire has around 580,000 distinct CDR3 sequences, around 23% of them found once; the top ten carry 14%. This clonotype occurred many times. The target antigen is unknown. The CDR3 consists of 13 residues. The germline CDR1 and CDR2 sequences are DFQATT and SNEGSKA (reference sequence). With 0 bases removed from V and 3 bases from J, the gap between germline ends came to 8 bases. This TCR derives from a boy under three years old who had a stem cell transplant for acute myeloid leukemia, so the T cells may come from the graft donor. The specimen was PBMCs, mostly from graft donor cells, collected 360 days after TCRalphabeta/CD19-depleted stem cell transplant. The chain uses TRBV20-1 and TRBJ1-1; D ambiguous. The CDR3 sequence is CSAREHRDTEAFF. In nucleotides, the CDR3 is TGCAGTGCTAGAGAGCACAGAGACACTGAAGCTTTCTTT.